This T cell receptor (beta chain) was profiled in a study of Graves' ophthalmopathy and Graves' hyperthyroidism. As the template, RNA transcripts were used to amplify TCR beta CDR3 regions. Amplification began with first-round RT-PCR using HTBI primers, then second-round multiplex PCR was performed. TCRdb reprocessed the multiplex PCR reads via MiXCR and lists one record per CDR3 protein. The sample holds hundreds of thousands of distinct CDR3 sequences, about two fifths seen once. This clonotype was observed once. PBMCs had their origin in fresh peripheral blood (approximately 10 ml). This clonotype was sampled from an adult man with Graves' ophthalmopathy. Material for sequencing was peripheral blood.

The DNA of the CDR3 is TGTGCCAGCAGCTTAGGTCCGGGGAACACCGGGGAGCTGTTTTTT. This gives the protein CASSLGPGNTGELFF. The chain joins TRBV7-9 to TRBJ2-2; the D is unclear. In germline, CDR1 is SEHNR, CDR2 FQNEAQ (reference sequence). The CDR3 extends over 15 amino acids. V lost 1 base and J 1 base, leaving 7 bases between the germline ends. Full variable domain (rest looked up from reference TRBV7-9 and TRBJ2-2): DTGVSQNPRHKITKRGQNVTFRCDPISEHNRLYWYRQTLGQGPEFLTYFQNEAQLEKSRLLSDRFSAERPKGSFSTLEIQRTEQGDSAMYLCASSLGPGNTGELFFGEGSRLTVL.